Presented here are 21 T cell receptor beta chains from one specimen sequenced in a study of blood T cells in healthy people across ages. Sample-barcoded 5' priming and a J-beta primer mix drove a second PCR of roughly 6 to 12 cycles. TCRdb reprocessed the 5' RACE reads via MiXCR and lists one record per CDR3 protein. The sample contains fewer than 600,000 distinct CDR3 sequences, about 26% of which appear only once. The same data also contributed to another study, on T cells of mothers and their children.

Sample: blood. The source of these receptors is a boy aged 2 to 10 in good health.

The table lists this clonotype with a few counts. V gene TRBV12-3 or TRBV12-4 combines with J gene TRBJ2-4, with 9 bases lining up with TRBD1. Trimming took 5 bases from V and 5 from J; bases not matched to a gene: 7. The CDR3 has 15 amino acids. As DNA, the CDR3 is TGTGCCAGCAGTCATCTGGGACAGGGCCAAAACATTCAGTACTTC. As protein: CASSHLGQGQNIQYF.

This clonotype was picked up a small number of times. V is TRBV29-1 and J is TRBJ2-5; TRBD2 aligns across 15 bases. The CDR3 consists of 18 residues. V gave up 0 bases and J gave up 3 bases; unmatched junction bases: 8. Germline V gene lookup returns CDR1 SQVTM and CDR2 ANQGSEA. CDR3 nucleotide sequence: TGCAGCGTTGAAGAGTGGACTAGCGGGGGGGCAGTTAAAGAGACCCAGTACTTC. Translation: CSVEEWTSGGAVKETQYF.

This chain uses TRBV3-1 with TRBJ2-1, with D unresolved. Trimming stripped 0 bases from V and 12 bases from J, with 15 bases between. The CDR3 has 14 residues. The germline gives CDR1 LGHDT, CDR2 YNNKEL (reference sequence). CDR3 protein: CASSQDWSGRSQFF. For the CDR3, the DNA is TGTGCCAGCAGCCAAGATTGGTCGGGCCGGTCGCAGTTCTTC.

This clonotype was picked up a small number of times. The chain carries TRBV10-3 and TRBJ1-1, with D unclear. Trimming removed 10 bases from V and 1 base from J, with 13 bases in between. The CDR3 is 13 residues long. Germline V gene data show CDR1 as ENHRY and CDR2 as SYGVKD. CDR3 coding DNA: TGTGCCAGTTTCGGACGGCAGAACACTGAAGCTTTCTTT. It translates to CASFGRQNTEAFF.

This clonotype was found a few times. The chain joins TRBV9 to TRBJ2-1; TRBD1 matches at 8 bases. Per the germline V gene, CDR1 is SGDLS and CDR2 is YYNGEE. The V segment lost 3 bases and the J segment 3 bases; nucleotides outside the gene matches: 5. This CDR3 has 15 residues. The CDR3 region has the DNA TGTGCCAGCAGCGACCGGGACAGGAGCTACAATGAGCAGTTCTTC. Its translation: CASSDRDRSYNEQFF.

The chain recombines TRBV7-8 with TRBJ2-1; D call uncertain. The J call could be wrong; TRBJ2-7 is a better fit for the DNA end. The V gene's germline CDR1 is SGHVS and CDR2 FQNEAQ. There are 12 residues in the CDR3. In DNA, the CDR3 is TGTGCCAGCAGCCTAGGCTGGGATGAGCAGTACTTC. Its translation is CASSLGWDEQYF.

The chain carries TRBV20-1 and TRBJ1-2; D is unresolved. Between the trimmed V and J ends, which lost 0 bases and 0 bases, there was a span of 11 bases. The CDR3 sequence is 15 residues long. Germline CDR1 reads DFQATT; CDR2 reads SNEGSKA (reference sequence). The CDR3 protein is CSARDFGEANYGYTF. The CDR3 DNA reads TGCAGTGCTAGAGATTTCGGGGAGGCTAACTATGGCTACACCTTC.

This clonotype was seen a few times. The chain employs TRBV29-1 and TRBJ2-3; unclear D gene. The CDR3 length is 12 residues. The germline V and J ends were trimmed by 4 bases and 4 bases, with 9 bases remaining between them. Germline V gene data show CDR1 as SQVTM and CDR2 as ANQGSEA. This chain's CDR3 is CSVGSRPDTQYF. The CDR3 DNA follows: TGCAGCGTTGGTTCGCGACCAGATACGCAGTATTTT.

V and J are TRBV5-1 and TRBJ2-7; 9 bases fit TRBD1. Germline V gene sequence: CDR1 SGHRS, CDR2 YFSETQ. This CDR3 has 15 residues. V was clipped by 0 bases and J by 9 bases; unmatched bases: 10. The DNA of the CDR3 is TGCGCCAGCAGCTTGGCCCCGGGACAGGGCTCTGGGCAGTACTTC. Translating it yields CASSLAPGQGSGQYF.

The chain carries TRBV6-1 and TRBJ2-1, with 14 positions matching TRBD2. Looked up from germline, CDR1 is MNHNS and CDR2 is SASEGT. The CDR3 consists of 17 residues. The V and J ends lost 6 bases and 9 bases, in that order; junction bases with no gene match: 13. The CDR3 region has the DNA TGTGCCAGCAGCTCCCTCTTCGGGACTAGCGGGAGAGGTGAGCAGTTCTTC. This codes for CASSSLFGTSGRGEQFF.

The DNA of the CDR3 is TGTGCCTGTTCCTTAGGGACAGGGGGCCTCGAGCAGTACTTC. Protein product: CACSLGTGGLEQYF. This chain connects TRBV10-3 to TRBJ2-5; 12 nucleotides align to TRBD1. The better agreement between TRBJ2-7 and the DNA end casts doubt on the J call. Looked up from germline, CDR1 is ENHRY and CDR2 is SYGVKD. The CDR3 has 14 amino acids.

This clonotype appeared a few times. The V and J genes are TRBV12-3 or TRBV12-4 and TRBJ1-1, with D possibly matching TRBD1 (6 bases). V was clipped by 1 base and J by 1 base, with 10 bases between them. The CDR3 runs 15 residues. In nucleotides, the CDR3 is TGTGCCAGCAGTTTAGGGGGGGCGAAGAACACTGAAGCTTTCTTT. It specifies CASSLGGAKNTEAFF.

V gene TRBV4-2 combines with J gene TRBJ2-3, with 9 bases that match TRBD2. The germline V gene has CDR1 LGHNA and CDR2 YNFKEQ. With 1 base clipped from V and 2 bases from J, the junction kept 7 bases outside the gene matches. This CDR3 has 17 residues. The CDR3: CASSQGGLAGNTDTQYF. CDR3 DNA: TGTGCCAGCAGCCAAGGGGGTCTAGCGGGGAACACAGATACGCAGTATTTT.

The table lists this clonotype with a few counts. The chain carries TRBV30 and TRBJ1-4; D remains unclear. The CDR3 has 11 residues. Trimming pared 0 bases from V and 12 bases from J, leaving 8 bases between. Germline V lookup: CDR1 GTSNPN, CDR2 SVGIG (reference sequence). For the CDR3, the DNA is TGTGCCTGGAGTGTAGGTCCTCAACTGTTTTTT. It translates to CAWSVGPQLFF.

This clonotype was detected a few times. The chain has TRBV12-3 or TRBV12-4 and TRBJ2-3; 7 bases are shared with TRBD2. Trimming cost V 6 bases and J 1 base; bases outside gene matches: 4. CDR3 length equals 14 residues. CDR3 sequence (DNA): TGTGCCAGCAGCGACACTAGCGGCACAGATACGCAGTATTTT. This sequence encodes CASSDTSGTDTQYF.

In its sample, this clonotype was seen many times. J is TRBJ1-5 and V is TRBV20-1, with D perhaps matching TRBD1 (5 bases). CDR1 and CDR2 (germline): DFQATT, SNEGSKA (reference sequence). The CDR3 length is 16 residues. V was shortened by 3 bases and J by 9 bases, with 24 bases between the two germline ends. DNA for the CDR3: TGCAGTGCTAGCTCCGGGGACCGGGGCCCACTATGGCCCCAGCATTTT. Translating it yields CSASSGDRGPLWPQHF.

This clonotype was seen a few times. V usage is TRBV20-1 and J usage is TRBJ2-3; D tentatively reads TRBD1 or TRBD2 (5 bases each). The CDR3 sequence is 14 residues long. Trimming removed 0 bases from V and 1 base from J, with 8 bases in between. The germline V gene encodes CDR1 DFQATT and CDR2 SNEGSKA (reference sequence). The DNA of the CDR3 is TGCAGTGCTAGAGATCAGGGAGGCACAGATACGCAGTATTTT. As protein: CSARDQGGTDTQYF.

The chain couples TRBV7-9 to TRBJ1-2; TRBD1 aligns across 10 bases. Germline lookup yields CDR1 SEHNR and CDR2 FQNEAQ (reference sequence). Trimming removed 3 bases from V and 3 bases from J; junction bases left unmatched: 13. The CDR3 covers 18 residues. CDR3 nucleotides: TGTGCCAGCAGCTTTAGGCTGGCTGACAGGGGGCGAGACTATGGCTACACCTTC. Amino acid sequence: CASSFRLADRGRDYGYTF. Together with reference TRBV7-9 and TRBJ1-2, the CDR3 gives the full variable domain: DTGVSQNPRHKITKRGQNVTFRCDPISEHNRLYWYRQTLGQGPEFLTYFQNEAQLEKSRLLSDRFSAERPKGSFSTLEIQRTEQGDSAMYLCASSFRLADRGRDYGYTFGSGTRLTVV.

The gene calls are TRBV6-6 and TRBJ2-7; no firm D call. V was clipped by 2 bases and J by 4 bases, with 6 bases between them. The CDR3 sequence is 12 residues long. Looked up from germline, CDR1 is MNHNY and CDR2 is SVGAGI (reference sequence). CDR3 sequence (DNA): TGTGCCAGCAGTTACGACGGGTACGAGCAGTACTTC. Translation: CASSYDGYEQYF.

This clonotype occurred a few times. The chain joins TRBV29-1 to TRBJ2-6; no definite D call. Trimming cost V 4 bases and J 2 bases, with 15 bases left between them. CDR3 length: 16 amino acids. Germline V gene lookup returns CDR1 SQVTM and CDR2 ANQGSEA. The CDR3 reads CSVVLKESTGANVLTF. The CDR3 nucleotides are TGCAGCGTTGTTTTAAAGGAATCAACTGGGGCCAACGTCCTGACTTTC. Together with reference TRBV29-1 and TRBJ2-6, the CDR3 gives the full variable domain: SAVISQKPSRDICQRGTSLTIQCQVDSQVTMMFWYRQQPGQSLTLIATANQGSEATYESGFVIDKFPISRPNLTFSTLTVSNMSPEDSSIYLCSVVLKESTGANVLTFGAGSRLTVL.

Here the CDR3 DNA reads TGTGCCAGCAGCTTAGCGGTGGATGGCTACACCTTC. Translating gives CASSLAVDGYTF. V gene TRBV7-9 combines with J gene TRBJ1-2; unclear D gene. The CDR3 loop spans 12 amino acids. Germline CDR1 SEHNR, CDR2 FQNEAQ (reference sequence). Trimming pared 0 bases from V and 6 bases from J, leaving 5 bases between. The full variable domain, its missing parts supplied by reference TRBV7-9 and TRBJ1-2, is DTGVSQNPRHKITKRGQNVTFRCDPISEHNRLYWYRQTLGQGPEFLTYFQNEAQLEKSRLLSDRFSAERPKGSFSTLEIQRTEQGDSAMYLCASSLAVDGYTFGSGTRLTVV.